The clone carrying this T cell receptor (beta chain) was detected only a few times. Only in-frame clones appear in the TCRdb table, and some are missing; sequencing was by immunoSEQ multiplex PCR. The repertoire holds under 350,000 clones, 80% to 90% seen once, with 4.6% in the top ten. This entry comes from a study of blood T cell repertoires in COVID-19. In the study overall: Acute and convalescent COVID-19 samples came from the United States, Italy and Spain.

Germline CDR1 reads SGHNT; CDR2 reads YYREEE (reference sequence). The CDR3 has 14 amino acids. V gave up 1 base and J gave up 3 bases, with 11 bases separating them. The sequence was obtained from a man aged 35-49 years with acute or convalescent COVID-19. Sequencing was carried out using peripheral blood. The rearrangement uses TRBV5-4 and TRBJ2-7; D unresolved. The CDR3 DNA reads TGTGCCAGCAGCTTGCATGCGGCAGACTACGAGCAGTACTTC. This encodes CASSLHAADYEQYF.